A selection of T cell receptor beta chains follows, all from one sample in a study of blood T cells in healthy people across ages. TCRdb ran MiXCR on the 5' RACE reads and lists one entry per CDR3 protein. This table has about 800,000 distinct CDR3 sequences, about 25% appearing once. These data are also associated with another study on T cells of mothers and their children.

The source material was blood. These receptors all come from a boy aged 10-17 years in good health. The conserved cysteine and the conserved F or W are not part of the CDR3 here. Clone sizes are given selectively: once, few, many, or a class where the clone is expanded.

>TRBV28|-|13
ASSLHTGGGNTIY
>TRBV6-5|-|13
ASRSDRGGKNIQY
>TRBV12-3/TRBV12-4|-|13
ASSFSSGLQETQY
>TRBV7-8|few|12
ASSLVQAGNTIY
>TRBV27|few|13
ASSLRGGAVYEQY
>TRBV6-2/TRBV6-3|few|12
ASRPALYYNEQF
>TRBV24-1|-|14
ATSDPAEGDQETQY
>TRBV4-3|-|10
ASSQDFGEQY
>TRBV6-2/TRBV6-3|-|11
ASSPTVATEAF
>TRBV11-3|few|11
ASSERGVSEQF
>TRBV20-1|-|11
SARSALNTEAF
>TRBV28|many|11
ASGARVNNEQF
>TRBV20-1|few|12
SAGAGGRADTQY
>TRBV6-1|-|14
ASSEVFLGAINEQF
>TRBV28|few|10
ASTGTNSPLH
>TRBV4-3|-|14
ASSQDVVGREDEQY
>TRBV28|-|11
ASTLGAGQTQY
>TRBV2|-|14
ASRGTEGNSNQPQH
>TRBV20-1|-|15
SARDWSLAGGLETQY
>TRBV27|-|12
ASSLGRTHYEQY
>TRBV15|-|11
ATSRAPPETQY
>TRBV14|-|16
ASSQERGRITMNTEAF
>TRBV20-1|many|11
SARVTGYTEAF
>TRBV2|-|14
ASSERLAGLQETQY
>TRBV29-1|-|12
SAPTPQRNNEQF
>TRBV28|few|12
ASSLPGGYYEQY
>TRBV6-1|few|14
ASSQTDGKDNSPLH